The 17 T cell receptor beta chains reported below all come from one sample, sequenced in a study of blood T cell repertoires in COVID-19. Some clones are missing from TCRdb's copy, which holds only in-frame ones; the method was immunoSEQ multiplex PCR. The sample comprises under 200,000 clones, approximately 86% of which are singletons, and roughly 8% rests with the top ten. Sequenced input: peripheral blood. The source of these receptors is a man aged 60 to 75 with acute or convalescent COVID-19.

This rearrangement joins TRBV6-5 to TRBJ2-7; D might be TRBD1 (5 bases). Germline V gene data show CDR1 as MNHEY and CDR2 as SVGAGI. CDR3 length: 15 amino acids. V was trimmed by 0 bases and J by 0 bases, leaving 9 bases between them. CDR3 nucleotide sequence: TGTGCCAGCAGTTACTCGCAGGGATCCTCCTACGAGCAGTACTTC. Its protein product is CASSYSQGSSYEQYF.

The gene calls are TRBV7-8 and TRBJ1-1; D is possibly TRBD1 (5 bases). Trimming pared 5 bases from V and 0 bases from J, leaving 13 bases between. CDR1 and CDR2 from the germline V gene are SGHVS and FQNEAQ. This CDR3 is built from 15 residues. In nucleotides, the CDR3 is TGTGCCAGCAGCGACAGTCCTGGCATGAACACTGAAGCTTTCTTT. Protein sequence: CASSDSPGMNTEAFF.

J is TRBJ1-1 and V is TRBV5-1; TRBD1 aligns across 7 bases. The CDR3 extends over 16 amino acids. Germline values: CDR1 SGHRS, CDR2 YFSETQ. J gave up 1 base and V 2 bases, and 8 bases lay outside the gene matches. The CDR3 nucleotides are TGCGCCAGCAGCTTACTCCCGACAGGGACGAACACTGAAGCTTTCTTT. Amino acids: CASSLLPTGTNTEAFF.

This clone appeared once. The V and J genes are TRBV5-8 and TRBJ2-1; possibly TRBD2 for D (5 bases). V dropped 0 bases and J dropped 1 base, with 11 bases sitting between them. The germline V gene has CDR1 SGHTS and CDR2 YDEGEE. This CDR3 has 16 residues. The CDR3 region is CASSLGTEPSYNEQFF. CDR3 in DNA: TGTGCCAGCAGCTTGGGGACTGAACCATCCTACAATGAGCAGTTCTTC.

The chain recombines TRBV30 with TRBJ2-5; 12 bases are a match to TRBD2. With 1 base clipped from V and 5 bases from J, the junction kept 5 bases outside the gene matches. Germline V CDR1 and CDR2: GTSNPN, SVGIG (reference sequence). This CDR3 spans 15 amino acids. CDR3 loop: CAWSAGLAGRETQYF. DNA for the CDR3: TGTGCCTGGAGTGCGGGACTAGCGGGTCGGGAGACCCAGTACTTC.

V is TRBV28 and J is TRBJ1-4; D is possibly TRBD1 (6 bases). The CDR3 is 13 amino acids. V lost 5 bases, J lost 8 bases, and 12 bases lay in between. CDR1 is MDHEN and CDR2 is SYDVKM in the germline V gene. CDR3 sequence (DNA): TGTGCCAGCAGTCAGGGGTCGTGGGAAAAACTGTTTTTT. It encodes CASSQGSWEKLFF.

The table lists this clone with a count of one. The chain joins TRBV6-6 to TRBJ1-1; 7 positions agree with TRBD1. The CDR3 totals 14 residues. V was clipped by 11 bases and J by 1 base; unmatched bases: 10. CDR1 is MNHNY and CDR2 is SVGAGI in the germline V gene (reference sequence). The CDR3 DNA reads TGTGCCTGCCGCCGAGGGGGCGAGAACACTGAAGCTTTCTTT. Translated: CACRRGGENTEAFF.

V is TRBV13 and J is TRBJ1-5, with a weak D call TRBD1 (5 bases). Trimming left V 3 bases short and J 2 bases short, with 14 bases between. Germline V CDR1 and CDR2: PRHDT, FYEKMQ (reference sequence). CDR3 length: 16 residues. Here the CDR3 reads CASSFGGVIGNQPQHF. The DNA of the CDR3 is TGTGCCAGCAGCTTCGGAGGGGTTATAGGCAATCAGCCCCAGCATTTT.

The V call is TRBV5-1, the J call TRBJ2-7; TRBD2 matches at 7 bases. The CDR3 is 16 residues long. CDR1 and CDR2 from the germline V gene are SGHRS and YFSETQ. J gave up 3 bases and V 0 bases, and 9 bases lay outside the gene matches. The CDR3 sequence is CASSLVSSGGGYEQYF. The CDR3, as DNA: TGCGCCAGCAGCTTGGTTTCTAGCGGCGGTGGCTACGAGCAGTACTTC.

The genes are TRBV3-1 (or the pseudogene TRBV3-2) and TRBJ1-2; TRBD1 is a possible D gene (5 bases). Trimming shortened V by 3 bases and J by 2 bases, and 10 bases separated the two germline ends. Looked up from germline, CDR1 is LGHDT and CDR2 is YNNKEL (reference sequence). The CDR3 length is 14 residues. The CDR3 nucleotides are TGTGCCAGCAGCCAGCCGGGGGGAAACTATGGCTACACCTTC. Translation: CASSQPGGNYGYTF.

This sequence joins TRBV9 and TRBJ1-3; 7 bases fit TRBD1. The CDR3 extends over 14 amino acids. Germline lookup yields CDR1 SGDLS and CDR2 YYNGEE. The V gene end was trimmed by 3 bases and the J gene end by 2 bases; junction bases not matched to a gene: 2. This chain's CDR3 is CASSATGTGNTIYF. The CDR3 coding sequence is TGTGCCAGCAGCGCGACAGGGACTGGAAACACCATATATTTT.

The CDR3 sequence: CSASKQGARQPQHF. The CDR3 nucleotides are TGCAGTGCTAGTAAACAGGGGGCTAGACAGCCCCAGCATTTT. This chain links TRBV20-1 with TRBJ1-5; TRBD1 agrees at 9 bases. J gave up 7 bases and V 3 bases, and 7 bases lay outside the gene matches. The CDR3 runs to 14 residues. Per the germline V gene, CDR1 is DFQATT and CDR2 is SNEGSKA (reference sequence).

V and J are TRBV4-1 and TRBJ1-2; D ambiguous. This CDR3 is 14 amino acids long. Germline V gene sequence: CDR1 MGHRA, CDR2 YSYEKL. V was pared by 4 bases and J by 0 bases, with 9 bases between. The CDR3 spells CASSRGITNYGYTF. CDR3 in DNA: TGCGCCAGCAGCCGAGGCATAACTAACTATGGCTACACCTTC.

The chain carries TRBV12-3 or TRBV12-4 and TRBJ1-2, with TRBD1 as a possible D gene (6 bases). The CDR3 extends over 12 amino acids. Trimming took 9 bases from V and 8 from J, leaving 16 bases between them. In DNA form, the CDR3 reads TGTGCCAGTAATCCGTCAGGGGCAGGCTACACCTTC. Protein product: CASNPSGAGYTF.

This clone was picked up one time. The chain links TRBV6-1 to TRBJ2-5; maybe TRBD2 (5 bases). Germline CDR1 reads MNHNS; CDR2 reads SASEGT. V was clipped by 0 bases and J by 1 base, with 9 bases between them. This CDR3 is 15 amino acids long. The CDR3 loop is CASSEARETQETQYF. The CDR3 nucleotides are TGTGCCAGCAGTGAAGCCCGGGAAACCCAAGAGACCCAGTACTTC.

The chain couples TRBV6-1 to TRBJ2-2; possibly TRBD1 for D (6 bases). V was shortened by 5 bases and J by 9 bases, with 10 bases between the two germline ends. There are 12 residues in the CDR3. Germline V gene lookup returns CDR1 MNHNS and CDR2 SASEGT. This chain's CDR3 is CASSPGDRELFF. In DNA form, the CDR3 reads TGTGCCAGCAGTCCAGGGGACAGGGAGCTGTTTTTT.

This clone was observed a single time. The DNA for the CDR3 is TGTGCCACCAGTGATCCGACTCTATACGATACGCAGTATTTT. Translation: CATSDPTLYDTQYF. The chain uses TRBV24-1 and TRBJ2-3; D unresolved. Germline-derived CDR1 and CDR2 are KGHDR and SFDVKD. V was trimmed by 3 bases and J by 6 bases, leaving 12 bases between them. This CDR3 is 14 amino acids long.